The rows below give T cell receptor beta chains drawn from one sample of a study of blood T cells in healthy people across ages. TCRdb passed the 5' RACE reads through MiXCR, listing each CDR3 protein once. Of hundreds of thousands of distinct CDR3 sequences listed, 25% are singletons. The sample was also linked to a second study, of T cells of mothers and their children.

Sequencing was done on a sample of blood. The receptor set was obtained from a boy younger than 18 in good health. Each CDR3 is given without its conserved first and last residue. Fields, in order: CDR3 length, J gene, V gene, CDR3 protein.

len: 13; j_gene: TRBJ2-2; v_gene: TRBV20-1; CDR3aa: SAKIGTSDTGELF
len: 10; j_gene: TRBJ2-7; v_gene: TRBV20-1; CDR3aa: SAQGIQNEQY
len: 11; j_gene: TRBJ2-3; v_gene: TRBV10-1; CDR3aa: ASSETDTDTQY
len: 11; j_gene: TRBJ2-7; v_gene: TRBV29-1; CDR3aa: SAWEGGKGEQY
len: 14; j_gene: TRBJ2-7; v_gene: TRBV4-2; CDR3aa: ASSQDRGGVSYEQY
len: 14; j_gene: TRBJ2-3; v_gene: TRBV20-1; CDR3aa: SARGRLAGRPDTQY
len: 13; j_gene: TRBJ2-5; v_gene: TRBV5-1; CDR3aa: ASSPLRDHQETQY
len: 13; j_gene: TRBJ2-1; v_gene: TRBV18; CDR3aa: ASSPRTSYYNEQF
len: 13; j_gene: TRBJ2-5; v_gene: TRBV7-9; CDR3aa: ASSFMAGLVETQY
len: 13; j_gene: TRBJ1-4; v_gene: TRBV6-5; CDR3aa: ASSYEGGTNEKLF
len: 13; j_gene: TRBJ1-2; v_gene: TRBV7-9; CDR3aa: ASSLETVVLWGYT
len: 14; j_gene: TRBJ1-2; v_gene: TRBV14; CDR3aa: ASSQTGTGMDYGYT
len: 13; j_gene: TRBJ2-4; v_gene: TRBV29-1; CDR3aa: SVEDTTVAKNIQY
len: 13; j_gene: TRBJ2-7; v_gene: TRBV7-9; CDR3aa: ASSLGWGIGSEQY
len: 13; j_gene: TRBJ2-5; v_gene: TRBV20-1; CDR3aa: SARSGDRGKETQY
len: 12; j_gene: TRBJ2-7; v_gene: TRBV19; CDR3aa: ASSVPGQEYEQY
len: 13; j_gene: TRBJ2-1; v_gene: TRBV3-1; CDR3aa: ASSQNTDSYNEQF
len: 13; j_gene: TRBJ2-3; v_gene: TRBV5-1; CDR3aa: ASSPDRGDTDTQY
len: 12; j_gene: TRBJ1-4; v_gene: TRBV29-1; CDR3aa: SADMGQGGEKLF
len: 13; j_gene: TRBJ2-5; v_gene: TRBV15; CDR3aa: ATSGSGLAEETQY
len: 12; j_gene: TRBJ2-1; v_gene: TRBV2; CDR3aa: ASGTSNSYNEQF
len: 14; j_gene: TRBJ2-2; v_gene: TRBV6-1; CDR3aa: ASSEWGTGNTGELF
len: 11; j_gene: TRBJ2-7; v_gene: TRBV28; CDR3aa: ASYTGGSYEQY
len: 12; j_gene: TRBJ2-5; v_gene: TRBV6-5; CDR3aa: ASSWRGSGETQY
len: 15; j_gene: TRBJ1-6; v_gene: TRBV4-1; CDR3aa: ASSQVPATGGNSPLH
len: 13; j_gene: TRBJ1-3; v_gene: TRBV4-3; CDR3aa: ASSQTGLSGNTIY
len: 12; j_gene: TRBJ1-4; v_gene: TRBV20-1; CDR3aa: SARTGTGAEKLF
len: 14; j_gene: TRBJ1-4; v_gene: TRBV7-8; CDR3aa: ASSFYLTGIREKLF
len: 13; j_gene: TRBJ2-2; v_gene: TRBV2; CDR3aa: ASSRRTRDTGELF
len: 9; j_gene: TRBJ1-1; v_gene: TRBV13; CDR3aa: ASSKNTEAF
len: 13; j_gene: TRBJ2-1; v_gene: TRBV7-2; CDR3aa: ASSLSPLPYNEQF
len: 12; j_gene: .; v_gene: TRBV7-7; CDR3aa: ASSPLIGEEKQY